Here is one T cell receptor (beta chain) with its context. This CDR3 spans 22 amino acids. Unmatched junction bases numbered 15, after V lost 0 bases and J lost 1 base. CDR1 SGDLS and CDR2 YYNGEE come from the germline V gene. The sample is drawn from a study of blood T cell repertoires in COVID-19. Using immunoSEQ multiplex PCR, the repertoire was profiled, and TCRdb retains in-frame clones only, with some absent. The table includes around 300,000 clones, roughly 90% detected once. This chain joins TRBV9 and TRBJ2-4; TRBD2 aligns across 14 bases. This clonotype was obtained from a woman aged 40 to 55 who had recovered from COVID-19. Sequencing used peripheral blood. The CDR3 spells CASSVGPSAGTSGSRAKNIQYF. In DNA form, the CDR3 reads TGTGCCAGCAGCGTAGGTCCCTCAGCCGGGACTAGCGGGAGCAGGGCCAAAAACATTCAGTACTTC. The complete variable domain, with remaining parts taken from reference TRBV9 and TRBJ2-4, reads DSGVTQTPKHLITATGQRVTLRCSPRSGDLSVYWYQQSLDQGLQFLIQYYNGEERAKGNILERFSAQQFPDLHSELNLSSLELGDSALYFCASSVGPSAGTSGSRAKNIQYFGAGTRLSVL.